This T cell receptor (beta chain) stems from a study of blood T cell repertoires in COVID-19. Study at large: Acute-phase and convalescent COVID-19 samples originated in the United States, Italy and Spain. Nucleic acid was either cDNA or gDNA, and it came from T cells, B-cell-depleted T cells, or PBMCs.

This CDR3 region has 14 residues. The germline V gene encodes CDR1 MNHEY and CDR2 SVGAGI. V lost 0 bases and J 1 base, leaving 6 bases between the germline ends. As originally analysed: Amplification of reference gene primers provided the estimated nucleated cell counts. Assay used: immunoSEQ multiplex PCR; TCRdb lists only in-frame clones, some missing. Clonal size and the V and J genes are those of that table, whereas D and trimming came from the DNA. Of a few hundred thousand clones listed, 75% to 85% are singletons. The V call is TRBV6-5, the J call TRBJ1-1; a possible D gene is TRBD1 (5 bases). The receptor's source is a human donor in a cohort sampled during active COVID-19. The material sequenced was peripheral blood. The CDR3 sequence is CASSYSGGNTEAFF. CDR3 in DNA: TGTGCCAGCAGTTACTCGGGGGGGAACACTGAAGCTTTCTTT.